One sample yielded the 31 T cell receptor beta chains listed below, sequenced in a study of glioma-infiltrating T cells after dendritic cell vaccination. Sequencing used immunoSEQ multiplex PCR; TCRdb keeps in-frame clones, though not all of them. The table includes tens of thousands of clones, under 90% detected once. Here the sequenced sample was blood, taken before dendritic cell vaccination. Every receptor here comes from a human donor with glioblastoma.

The rearrangement links TRBV27 to TRBJ2-1; 13 bases agree with TRBD2. CDR1 and CDR2 from the germline V gene are MNHEY and SMNVEV (reference sequence). V lost 1 base and J lost 8; bases outside the gene matches: 5. This CDR3 is 16 amino acids long. CDR3 coding DNA: TGTGCCAGCAGTTTATTTACTAGCGGGGGGGGGTATGAGCAGTTCTTC. This sequence encodes CASSLFTSGGGYEQFF.

This sequence joins TRBV4-1 and TRBJ2-5; 10 bases line up with TRBD2. Germline V gene data show CDR1 as MGHRA and CDR2 as YSYEKL. Unmatched junction bases numbered 3, after V lost 0 bases and J lost 5 bases. CDR3 length equals 15 residues. CDR3 nucleotides: TGCGCCAGCAGCCAAGACGGGACTAGCGTCGAGACCCAGTACTTC. This encodes CASSQDGTSVETQYF.

This chain links TRBV18 with TRBJ1-2; D is possibly TRBD1 (6 bases). The CDR3 consists of 15 residues. Trimming pared 3 bases from V and 4 bases from J, leaving 15 bases between. The germline CDR1 and CDR2 sequences are KGHSH and LQKENI. The CDR3 DNA reads as TGTGCCAGCTCACCGGTAGGACAGACGGGCTATGGCTACACCTTC. Amino acids: CASSPVGQTGYGYTF.

The J gene is TRBJ1-2, the V gene TRBV4-1, with D perhaps matching TRBD1 (5 bases). Trimming left V 1 base short and J 3 bases short, with 9 bases between. The germline V gene has CDR1 MGHRA and CDR2 YSYEKL. The CDR3 sequence is 14 residues long. Here the CDR3 DNA reads TGCGCCAGCAGCCAAGGGGTAGGGGACTATGGCTACACCTTC. This translates into CASSQGVGDYGYTF.

This chain joins TRBV7-7 and TRBJ2-5; maybe TRBD1 (6 bases). Germline V gene data show CDR1 as SSHAT and CDR2 as FNYEAQ (reference sequence). With 5 bases removed from V and 9 bases from J, the gap between germline ends came to 22 bases. CDR3 length: 15 residues. The CDR3 region is CASSTLLSRGNAQYF. The CDR3 nucleotides are TGTGCCAGCAGCACCCTACTCAGCAGGGGAAATGCCCAGTACTTC.

As concerns this clone: At one of its ends the junction is not consistent with the germline gene, which may arise from a read error. J is TRBJ2-5 and V is TRBV7-7; 8 bases agree with TRBD1. This CDR3 has 14 amino acids. Germline CDR1 SSHAT, CDR2 FNYEAQ (reference sequence). The CDR3 loop reads CASSLTGEGETQYF. The CDR3 nucleotides read TGTGCTAGCAGCCTGACAGGGGAAGGAGAGACCCAGTACTTC.

CDR3 in DNA: TGTGCCAGCAGCACACTCAGGGGCTACGAGCAGTACTTC. Translation: CASSTLRGYEQYF. This chain connects TRBV11-2 to TRBJ2-7, with D perhaps matching TRBD1 (6 bases). The CDR3 length is 13 residues. The V gene's germline CDR1 is SGHAT and CDR2 FQNNGV. The V end was cut by 5 bases, the J end by 3 bases, with 11 bases between. Using reference TRBV11-2 and TRBJ2-7 for the parts outside the CDR3, the full variable domain is EAGVAQSPRYKIIEKRQSVAFWCNPISGHATLYWYQQILGQGPKLLIQFQNNGVVDDSQLPKDRFSAERLKGVDSTLKIQPAKLEDSAVYLCASSTLRGYEQYFGPGTRLTVT.

As concerns this clone: A junction boundary mismatches the germline segment, possibly from a read error. The rearrangement uses TRBV7-9 and TRBJ1-2; D gene unclear. CDR1 is SEHNR, CDR2 FQNEAQ, per germline (reference sequence). There are 12 residues in the CDR3. The CDR3 DNA is TGTGCCAGCAGCCTCTATACCCGGGATGTAGGTTTC. Encoded protein: CASSLYTRDVGF.

The genes are TRBV4-1 and TRBJ1-6; 8 bases are a match to TRBD1. Germline-derived CDR1 and CDR2 are MGHRA and YSYEKL. V shed 3 bases and J 7 bases; nucleotides not matched to a gene: 8. This CDR3 has 16 residues. The CDR3 nucleotides are TGCGCCAGCAGCCAGACCCCGGGACAGGCGAATTCACCCCTCCACTTT. Protein: CASSQTPGQANSPLHF.

This clone was seen a handful of times. The rearrangement joins TRBV4-3 to TRBJ2-7; D call uncertain. Germline assignment: CDR1 LGHNA and CDR2 YSLEER. Trimming left V 0 bases short and J 0 bases short, with 12 bases between. This CDR3 is built from 16 residues. The CDR3 reads CASSQDVGLLSYEQYF. The CDR3 DNA follows: TGCGCCAGCAGCCAAGATGTGGGCTTGCTCTCCTACGAGCAGTACTTC.

This rearrangement joins TRBV7-3 to TRBJ2-5; a possible D gene is TRBD2 (5 bases). CDR3 length equals 13 residues. Trimming removed 3 bases from V and 6 bases from J, with 11 bases in between. Per the germline V gene, CDR1 is SGHTA and CDR2 is FQGTGA. The CDR3 region has the DNA TGTGCCAGCAGCTTGGAAGGGAGCCAGACCCAGTACTTC. Its protein is CASSLEGSQTQYF.

The chain carries TRBV29-1 and TRBJ2-7; D is undetermined. The CDR3 consists of 12 residues. V was trimmed by 6 bases and J by 1 base, leaving 10 bases between them. Germline-derived CDR1 and CDR2 are SQVTM and ANQGSEA. This CDR3 is CSVGVSSYEQYF. The CDR3 DNA follows: TGCAGCGTGGGCGTGTCATCCTACGAGCAGTACTTC.

This rearrangement joins TRBV7-9 to TRBJ1-2, with TRBD1 as a possible D gene (6 bases). The V end was cut by 4 bases, the J end by 7 bases, with 16 bases between. The CDR3 length is 14 residues. In germline, CDR1 is SEHNR, CDR2 FQNEAQ (reference sequence). DNA of the CDR3: TGTGCCAGCAGCTCGACCCTACAGGGTAGTGGCTACACCTTC. Protein product: CASSSTLQGSGYTF.

The gene calls are TRBV6-5 and TRBJ2-7, with a possible D match to TRBD1 (5 bases). CDR3 length equals 12 residues. The V gene lost 5 bases and the J gene lost 1 base, with 6 bases spanning the gap. Germline assignment: CDR1 MNHEY and CDR2 SVGAGI. CDR3 residues: CASSRGSYEQYF. The CDR3 nucleotides read TGTGCCAGCAGTAGGGGATCCTACGAGCAGTACTTC.

The chain couples TRBV4-1 to TRBJ1-2; 7 bases line up with TRBD1. V was clipped by 4 bases and J by 4 bases; unmatched bases: 3. Per germline, CDR1 MGHRA and CDR2 YSYEKL. This CDR3 contains 13 residues. In DNA, the CDR3 is TGCGCCAGCAGCCTTACAGGGGCCTATGGCTACACCTTC. It yields the protein CASSLTGAYGYTF.

This rearrangement joins TRBV7-3 to TRBJ1-1, with D perhaps matching TRBD1 (5 bases). This CDR3 is built from 13 residues. The germline V gene encodes CDR1 SGHTA and CDR2 FQGTGA. The germline V and J ends were trimmed by 4 bases and 1 base, with 7 bases remaining between them. CDR3 region: CASSSGQNTEAFF. The CDR3 DNA is TGTGCCAGCAGCTCAGGACAGAACACTGAAGCTTTCTTT.

The V gene is TRBV5-4, the J gene TRBJ1-2, with 7 bases matching TRBD1. The V gene end was trimmed by 3 bases and the J gene end by 5 bases; junction bases not matched to a gene: 10. This CDR3 spans 15 amino acids. Germline CDR1 reads SGHNT; CDR2 reads YYREEE (reference sequence). The CDR3 region is CASSSTYMTGYGYTF. CDR3 DNA sequence: TGTGCCAGCAGCTCCACCTACATGACAGGGTATGGCTACACCTTC.

V usage is TRBV7-2 and J usage is TRBJ1-2; D possibly corresponds to TRBD1 (6 bases). Germline V gene data show CDR1 as SGHTA and CDR2 as FQGNSA. Trimming shortened V by 5 bases and J by 2 bases, and 12 bases separated the two germline ends. This CDR3 region has 14 residues. As DNA, the CDR3 is TGTGCCAGCAGCGCGCCGGGGGGCAACTATGGCTACACCTTC. Translation: CASSAPGGNYGYTF.

The chain couples TRBV19 to TRBJ1-5; D call uncertain. The V end lost 5 bases, the J end lost 5 bases, and 19 bases lay between the germline ends. The length of the CDR3 is 16 residues. CDR1 is LNHDA and CDR2 is SQIVND in the germline V gene (reference sequence). Here the CDR3 DNA reads TGTGCCAGTAGTCCCCGGGGAGGGTGGAATGATCAGCCCCAGCATTTT. Translated: CASSPRGGWNDQPQHF.

The CDR3 coding sequence is TGTGCCAGCAGTTGGACTAGAGAAACGCAGTATTTT. Protein sequence: CASSWTRETQYF. V gene TRBV25-1 combines with J gene TRBJ2-3, with 7 positions matching TRBD2. Germline CDR1 MGHDK, CDR2 SYGVNS. The CDR3 is 12 residues long. The ends lost 5 bases at V and 9 bases at J; junction bases unmatched: 5.

The chain couples TRBV11-2 to TRBJ1-3, with 11 bases fitting TRBD1. The germline gives CDR1 SGHAT, CDR2 FQNNGV. The V and J ends lost 3 bases and 2 bases, in that order; junction bases with no gene match: 3. The CDR3 loop spans 16 amino acids. This CDR3 is CASSFQGQGAGNTIYF. The CDR3 coding sequence is TGTGCCAGCAGCTTTCAGGGACAGGGGGCTGGAAACACCATATATTTT.

The chain carries TRBV6-6 and TRBJ2-5, with TRBD2 matching 7 bases. The CDR3 totals 14 residues. CDR1 and CDR2 from the germline V gene are MNHNY and SVGAGI (reference sequence). V gave up 7 bases and J gave up 4 bases; unmatched junction bases: 9. For the CDR3, the DNA is TGTGCCAGCACTAACCCGGGAGGTTCAGAGACCCAGTACTTC. Protein: CASTNPGGSETQYF.

This rearrangement joins TRBV5-1 to TRBJ1-2, with TRBD1 matching over 7 bases. V was clipped by 6 bases and J by 3 bases; unmatched bases: 14. Per the germline V gene, CDR1 is SGHRS and CDR2 is YFSETQ. CDR3 size: 16 residues. The CDR3 nucleotides are TGCGCCAGCAAAGATGAGACAGGGATATTGGACTATGGCTACACCTTC. This sequence encodes CASKDETGILDYGYTF. The full variable domain, rest sourced from reference TRBV5-1 and TRBJ1-2, is KAGVTQTPRYLIKTRGQQVTLSCSPISGHRSVSWYQQTPGQGLQFLFEYFSETQRNKGNFPGRFSGRQFSNSRSEMNVSTLELGDSALYLCASKDETGILDYGYTFGSGTRLTVV.

The chain joins TRBV7-6 to TRBJ2-7; a weak D match, TRBD2 (5 bases). Germline lookup yields CDR1 SGHVS and CDR2 FNYEAQ. This CDR3 is 16 amino acids long. With 3 bases removed from V and 0 bases from J, the gap between germline ends came to 15 bases. CDR3 region: CASSLEAPKFSYEQYF. The DNA of the CDR3 is TGTGCCAGCAGCTTGGAGGCTCCCAAATTCTCCTACGAGCAGTACTTC.

The genes are TRBV7-9 and TRBJ2-7; the match to TRBD1 covers 7 bases. CDR3 length: 14 residues. The trim removed 5 bases at V and 3 bases at J, leaving 7 bases unmatched. Germline CDR1 SEHNR, CDR2 FQNEAQ (reference sequence). The CDR3 coding sequence is TGTGCCAGCAGCCCCCCGGGACAGATCTACGAGCAGTACTTC. This translates into CASSPPGQIYEQYF.

The J gene is TRBJ2-5, the V gene TRBV9; D is possibly TRBD2 (6 bases). V was clipped by 4 bases and J by 4 bases, with 20 bases between them. This CDR3 contains 16 residues. Germline V gives CDR1 SGDLS, CDR2 YYNGEE. CDR3 bases: TGTGCCAGCAGCCTCTCGGAGGGGTGGGCGAGAGAGACCCAGTACTTC. Amino acids: CASSLSEGWARETQYF.

In its sample, this clone was seen a few times. The CDR3 DNA sequence: TGTGCCAGCAGTGAAATCGGACAGGTTCCCTACGAGCAGTACTTC. The encoded protein is CASSEIGQVPYEQYF. The V call is TRBV2, the J call TRBJ2-7; 7 bases are a match to TRBD1. CDR3 length: 15 amino acids. The J segment lost 2 bases and the V segment lost 2 bases, leaving 6 bases of the junction unmatched. CDR1 is SNHLY and CDR2 is FYNNEI in the germline V gene.

The chain has TRBV5-1 and TRBJ2-3; a possible D gene is TRBD2 (5 bases). V was pared by 0 bases and J by 2 bases, with 13 bases between. This CDR3 is built from 16 residues. Germline V gene sequence: CDR1 SGHRS, CDR2 YFSETQ. The CDR3 loop reads CASSLGADPYTDTQYF. Here the CDR3 DNA reads TGCGCCAGCAGCTTGGGAGCGGACCCTTACACAGATACGCAGTATTTT.

V gene TRBV2 combines with J gene TRBJ1-5; 7 positions agree with TRBD1. This CDR3 is 16 amino acids long. The J segment lost 6 bases and the V segment lost 2 bases, leaving 10 bases of the junction unmatched. Germline V CDR1 and CDR2: SNHLY, FYNNEI. CDR3: CASSELTGVEGQPQHF. CDR3 DNA: TGTGCCAGCAGTGAACTCACAGGGGTGGAGGGTCAGCCCCAGCATTTT.

V gene TRBV7-7 combines with J gene TRBJ2-5, with a weak D call TRBD2 (6 bases). V dropped 5 bases and J dropped 1 base, with 11 bases sitting between them. Germline CDR1 is SSHAT and CDR2 is FNYEAQ (reference sequence). The CDR3 length is 14 residues. CDR3 sequence (DNA): TGTGCCAGCAGCCCGCGGGACTTCCAAGAGACCCAGTACTTC. It encodes CASSPRDFQETQYF. Variable domain in full (rest from reference TRBV7-7 and TRBJ2-5): GAGVSQSPRYKVTKRGQDVTLRCDPISSHATLYWYQQALGQGPEFLTYFNYEAQPDKSGLPSDRFSAERPEGSISTLTIQRTEQRDSAMYRCASSPRDFQETQYFGPGTRLLVL.

The CDR3 sequence: CASRTPSGNTIYF. The DNA of the CDR3 is TGTGCCAGCAGGACACCCTCTGGAAACACCATATATTTT. This chain joins TRBV6-5 and TRBJ1-3; D is undetermined. The CDR3 sequence is 13 residues long. Germline-derived CDR1 and CDR2 are MNHEY and SVGAGI. V lost 6 bases, J lost 0 bases, and 6 bases lay in between.